This is a list of T cell receptor beta chains from one sample in a study of regulatory T cells in long-lasting Graves disease. TCRdb reanalysed the multiplex PCR reads using MiXCR and keeps one entry per CDR3 protein. The data hold 620,000 or so distinct CDR3 sequences, with approximately 15% observed a single time. These data were also reused for a study on T cells in Graves' hyperthyroidism and ophthalmopathy.

The sequencing here drew on peripheral blood mononuclear cells (PBMCs), taken at new diagnosis, from a patient treated with antithyroid drugs. The source of these receptors is a woman aged 25 to 39 with Graves disease. Each CDR3 is given with its conserved first and last residue. Fields, in order: V gene, J gene, clone size, CDR3 length, D gene, CDR3 DNA, CDR3 protein. D genes are given only for firm matches. Rows may omit the clone size; those that give it use once, few, many or a size class.

>TRBV7-2|TRBJ1-5|NA|15|NA
TGTGCCAGCGGCATAGGAGGTGCGGGTGATCAGCCCCAGCATTTT
CASGIGGAGDQPQHF
>TRBV11-2|TRBJ2-7|many|14|TRBD1
TGTGCCAGCAGCTTATCCGCAGGGGGCTACGAGCAGTACTTC
CASSLSAGGYEQYF
>TRBV7-3|TRBJ2-3|few|15|TRBD1
TGTGCCAGCAGCAAGACAGGGGGCATCGCAGATACGCAGTATTTT
CASSKTGGIADTQYF
>TRBV10-2|TRBJ2-3|few|15|NA
TGCGCCAGCAAACTAGCTGGCCCCTACACAGATACGCAGTATTTT
CASKLAGPYTDTQYF
>TRBV7-2|TRBJ2-3|many|16|NA
TGTGCCAGCAGCCCCCCTTTGGACCTCAGGGCAGATACGCAGTATTTT
CASSPPLDLRADTQYF
>TRBV27|TRBJ1-1|NA|14|TRBD1
TGTGCCAGCCATGCTCCCGGACAGGGGAATGAAGCTTTCTTT
CASHAPGQGNEAFF
>TRBV28|TRBJ1-5|many|17|NA
TGTGCCAGCAGTTTAAAAGGGGTCCACTATAGCAATCAGCCCCAGCATTTT
CASSLKGVHYSNQPQHF
>TRBV12-5|TRBJ2-7|many|15|TRBD1
TGTGCTAGTGGTTTGTCCAGGACAGGGGACGGGGAGCAGTACTTC
CASGLSRTGDGEQYF
>TRBV27|TRBJ1-5|many|13|NA
TGTGCCAGCAGTCCTTATGGCAATCAGCCCCAGCATTTT
CASSPYGNQPQHF
>TRBV19|TRBJ2-3|NA|14|TRBD1
TGTGCCAGTAGTATTGGCAGGGGGATCGATACGCAGTATTTT
CASSIGRGIDTQYF
>TRBV3-1|TRBJ1-2|NA|12|NA
TGTGCCAGCAATTCATTGGGGGCTGGCTACACCTTC
CASNSLGAGYTF
>TRBV12-3/TRBV12-4|TRBJ1-4|NA|14|NA
TGTGCCAGCAGTTTTGGGATCCTTGCGGAAAAACTGTTTTTT
CASSFGILAEKLFF
>TRBV7-9|TRBJ2-1|NA|13|NA
TGTGCCAGTATACAGGGTACCGACAATGAGCAGTTCTTC
CASIQGTDNEQFF
>TRBV4-1|TRBJ2-5|few|15|NA
TGCGCCAGCAGCCAAGATCCCGGGGGCGGAGAGACCCAGTACTTC
CASSQDPGGGETQYF
>TRBV5-8|TRBJ1-5|few|15|TRBD1
TGTGCCAGCAGCTTAGGAGGGGGCGTTCATCAGCCCCAGCATTTT
CASSLGGGVHQPQHF
>TRBV24-1|TRBJ1-2|many|12|NA
TGTGCCACCAGTGATACATGGTATGGCTACACCTTC
CATSDTWYGYTF
>TRBV10-3|TRBJ2-7|many|12|NA
TGTGCCATCAGTGAGCACTTATTCGAGCAGTACTTC
CAISEHLFEQYF
>TRBV27|TRBJ1-2|NA|14|NA
TGTGCCAGCAGCCAAGGCACAGAAACCTATGGCTACACCTTC
CASSQGTETYGYTF
>TRBV7-6|TRBJ1-1|NA|14|NA
TGTGCCAGCAGCGGAAATACAGGGTCCACTGAAGCTTTCTTT
CASSGNTGSTEAFF
>TRBV30|TRBJ2-7|once|15|NA
TGTGCCTGGAGTCCCACAGGGCCCGCGGGGTACGAGCAGTACTTC
CAWSPTGPAGYEQYF
>TRBV6-1|TRBJ2-3|few|20|TRBD1
TGTGCCAGCAGACGGAATATTAGACAGGGGAACAGCTTAGGCGCAGATACGCAGTATTTT
CASRRNIRQGNSLGADTQYF
>TRBV4-1|TRBJ1-1|NA|15|TRBD1
TGCGCCAGCAGCCAAGGACAGGGCACGAACACTGAAGCTTTCTTT
CASSQGQGTNTEAFF
>TRBV20-1|TRBJ2-7|NA|15|NA
TGCAGTGCTAGAGACCCAGCGGGTGGCCGGTACGAGCAGTACTTC
CSARDPAGGRYEQYF
>TRBV6-1|TRBJ1-6|NA|16|NA
TGTGCCAGCACCGAAGGTCCGGTATTGATGAATTCACCCCTCCACTTT
CASTEGPVLMNSPLHF
>TRBV6-2/TRBV6-3|TRBJ2-5|NA|16|TRBD2
TGTGCCAGCAGTTATCACCTAGCGGGAGCAAGAGAGACCCAGTACTTC
CASSYHLAGARETQYF
>TRBV7-2|TRBJ2-5|NA|17|TRBD2
TGTGCCTGGAGTGTACGGGGGAGGGGAGGCATTTTAGAGACCCAGTACTTC
CAWSVRGRGGILETQYF
>TRBV7-9|TRBJ1-5|many|12|NA
TGTGCCAGCAGCTTAGCGGATCAGCCCCAGCATTTT
CASSLADQPQHF
>TRBV9|TRBJ2-2|NA|16|NA
TGTGCCAGCAGCCAATCCCTCCGGGCCGGCACCGGGGAGCTGTTTTTT
CASSQSLRAGTGELFF
>TRBV28|TRBJ1-1|many|16|TRBD1
TGTGCCAGCATCTCTGCCCCCGGACAGGTGAACACTGAAGCTTTCTTT
CASISAPGQVNTEAFF
>TRBV19|TRBJ2-1|few|16|TRBD1
TGTGCCAGTAGTCCCGGGACAGGGGGGCGATCCAATGAGCAGTTCTTC
CASSPGTGGRSNEQFF
>TRBV20-1|TRBJ2-7|few|16|TRBD2
TGCAGTGCTGAAACTTCCGGGACTAGAAGCATCTACGAGCAGTACTTC
CSAETSGTRSIYEQYF
>TRBV28|TRBJ2-7|many|13|NA
TGTGCCAGCAGTCCCATACAGGGATACGAGCAGTACTTC
CASSPIQGYEQYF
>TRBV18|TRBJ2-2|NA|18|TRBD2
TGTGCCAGCTCACCGCCTTCCGGGACTAGCGGTGCCGTTCGAGAGCTGTTTTTT
CASSPPSGTSGAVRELFF
>TRBV11-1|TRBJ2-3|NA|16|TRBD1
TGTGCCAGCAGCTCACCGGGACAGGGGGTAACAGATACGCAGTATTTT
CASSSPGQGVTDTQYF
>TRBV6-5|TRBJ2-3|NA|24|TRBD1
TGTGCCAGCAGTTACAAGACGGGACAGCGAATCGTCATAGGGGTAGAGGGGCCTGAAGATACGCAGTATTTT
CASSYKTGQRIVIGVEGPEDTQYF
>TRBV2|TRBJ1-4|many|12|NA
TGTGCCAGCAGTGAAATACGAGAAAAACTGTTTTTT
CASSEIREKLFF
>TRBV3-1|TRBJ2-3|few|15|TRBD2
TGTGCCAGCAGCCAATTGGCGGGAGGGTCGGATACGCAGTATTTT
CASSQLAGGSDTQYF
>TRBV7-2|TRBJ2-3|many|13|NA
TGTGCCAGCAGCTTTGGCTTCACAGATACGCAGTATTTT
CASSFGFTDTQYF
>TRBV2|TRBJ1-6|many|15|NA
TGTGCCAGCAGGGACAGTACAATACGGAATTCACCCCTCCACTTT
CASRDSTIRNSPLHF
>TRBV15|TRBJ1-3|NA|16|NA
TGTGCCACCAGCAGAGAGGGACCAGGGGCTGGAAACACCATATATTTT
CATSREGPGAGNTIYF
>TRBV3-1|TRBJ1-1|NA|12|NA
TGTGCCAGCAGGTGGGGGGCCACTGAAGCTTTCTTT
CASRWGATEAFF
>TRBV18|TRBJ1-2|NA|13|NA
TGTGCCAGCTCAGGCGGTCTTAACTATGGCTACACCTTC
CASSGGLNYGYTF
>TRBV14|TRBJ2-1|NA|13|NA
TGTGCCAGCAGCCAATACCTAATGGGAGAGCAGTTCTTC
CASSQYLMGEQFF
>TRBV7-2|TRBJ2-4|many|14|TRBD1
TGTGCCAGCAGCTTATCAGGGGGTGGCAACATTCAGTACTTC
CASSLSGGGNIQYF
>TRBV7-2|TRBJ2-7|many|15|TRBD2
TGTGCCAGCAGCTTTGGGTTGGGACTAGCCTACGAGCAGTACTTC
CASSFGLGLAYEQYF
>TRBV30|TRBJ2-7|few|14|NA
TGTGCCTGGAGGTACGGAAGGTACTTCGACGAGCAGTACTTC
CAWRYGRYFDEQYF
>TRBV28|TRBJ2-2|NA|22|NA
TGTGCCAGCAGGACATTGACCCTGCTTAGGGGGTCCAGCGGGCAATACACCGGGGAGCTGTTTTTT
CASRTLTLLRGSSGQYTGELFF
>TRBV20-1|TRBJ1-1|NA|11|NA
TGCAGTGCTAGAGTCGAATCTGAAGCTTTCTTT
CSARVESEAFF
>TRBV30|TRBJ1-6|NA|14|NA
TGTGCCTGGAGGACGCCAGGAACTAATTCACCCCTCCACTTT
CAWRTPGTNSPLHF
>TRBV18|TRBJ1-1|many|15|NA
TGTGCCAGCTCACCACGACAAAGTGTGAACACTGAAGCTTTCTTT
CASSPRQSVNTEAFF
>TRBV9|TRBJ2-7|NA|14|TRBD2
TGTACCAGCAGCGTGGGACTAGCGGCCTACGAGCAGTACTTC
CTSSVGLAAYEQYF
>TRBV6-1|TRBJ1-5|NA|13|TRBD1
TGTGCCGTCCGGGACAGTAGCAATCAGCCCCAGCATTTT
CAVRDSSNQPQHF